This paragraph covers one TCR beta chain sequence. Its target is unknown. Using immunoSEQ multiplex PCR, the repertoire was profiled, and TCRdb retains in-frame clones only, with some absent. The table lists 50,000 to 75,000 clones, about 90% of them singletons, with less than 25% in the top ten. Germline trimming cut 6 bases from V and 3 bases from J; bases unmatched to any gene: 13. From germline, CDR1 is MNHEY and CDR2 SMNVEV (reference sequence). CDR3 length: 16 amino acids. The entry originates in a study of T cells in localized non-small cell lung cancer. Whole-study findings and limits: The study found T cell clonality highest in uninvolved adjacent lung, above tumor. Of the top 100 tumor clones, median approximately 50 were in adjacent lung, around 28 among its top 100. Longer overall survival associated with higher blood T cell density; shorter survival with higher adjacent-lung clonality. The tumor had only one region sequenced, so heterogeneity remains possible.

This receptor was taken from a man between 40 and 70 years old with stage I squamous cell lung carcinoma. The sequencing used peripheral blood, collected before any cancer treatment. The chain recombines TRBV27 with TRBJ2-7, with 8 bases fitting TRBD2. For the CDR3, the DNA is TGTGCCAGCAGGTTAGCGGGACCCCTCGGGGACTACGAGCAGTACTTC. Translated, it gives CASRLAGPLGDYEQYF.